This T cell receptor (beta chain) is drawn from a study of blood T cell repertoires in COVID-19. On the study more broadly: Acute and convalescent COVID-19 specimens originated in the United States, Italy and Spain. PBMCs, B-cell-depleted T cells, or T cells provided the cDNA or gDNA that made up the material.

TCRdb's copy holds only in-frame clones and misses some; the assay was immunoSEQ multiplex PCR. Of around 210,000 clones in the sample, approximately 85% were seen once. One Seattle source followed patients from active infection through their disease course. The sample comprised peripheral blood. The clonotype originates from a man aged 45-60 years with COVID-19, enrolled during active disease.

CDR3 nucleotides: TGTGCCAGCAGTCTTTCACAGGGTCATGAGCAGTTCTTC. Encoded protein: CASSLSQGHEQFF. V and J are TRBV6-4 and TRBJ2-1, with a possible D match to TRBD1 (6 bases). This CDR3 is built from 13 residues. Trimming stripped 5 bases from V and 8 bases from J, with 13 bases between. CDR1 is MRHNA and CDR2 is SNTAGT in the germline V gene.